The TCR beta chain described here comes from a study of tumour-infiltrating T cells in Burkitt lymphoma (dated by TCRdb to between 2020 and 2021). Notes on the research overall: The Burkitt lymphoma cohort comprised 82 patients and spanned all epidemiological subtypes of the disease. TCR repertoire data were correlated with clinical outcome; productive clonality predicted overall and progression-free survival, independent of established prognosticators including age at diagnosis. Beyond this particular receptor, the publication reports: Numerous Burkitt lymphoma patients were found to share several public clonotypes, a finding suggesting shared tumour neoantigen selection that is absent from diffuse large B-cell lymphoma.

In the germline V gene, CDR1 corresponds to MGHDK and CDR2 to SYGVNS. V loses 7 bases, J loses 0 bases, and the germline ends lie 11 bases apart. The CDR3 sequence holds 14 residues, the cysteine and phenylalanine included. The CDR3 DNA has 42 bases and is translated from base 1. Library preparation used the immunoSEQ multiplex PCR assay. TCRdb provides this immuneACCESS table in a form limited to in-frame rearrangements. Some clones are lacking; in checked studies, under half of them reflect an unresolved V gene, and why the rest are absent is not known. This sample holds 1,100 to 1,500 clones; around 10% were observed only once. Around 4.8% of the sample rests with the top ten. In regard to this clone: Its antigen specificity is not known. No base quality values were provided; no much bigger clone lies one nucleotide off.

The specimen was tumor tissue. The rearranged segments are TRBV25-1 and TRBJ2-3; the D gene cannot be named for sure. The TCR comes from a human donor with Burkitt lymphoma. The base sequence is TGTGCCAGCATTTCGGGTATTAGCACAGATACGCAGTATTTT. This codes for CASISGISTDTQYF.